These T cell receptor beta chains were read from a single sample in a study of CD8+ T cells in alopecia areata. Using immunoSEQ multiplex PCR, the repertoire was profiled, and TCRdb retains in-frame clones only, with some absent. In the table there are roughly 200,000 clones, around two fifths of which are singletons. This specimen was CD4+ T cells sorted from blood, taken at roughly week 30, from a patient treated with tofacitinib. The receptors were gathered from a human donor with alopecia areata. Both conserved end residues are part of each CDR3. A D gene is named only where the DNA matches it firmly. A clone size is listed for some rows: how often the clone was seen (once, few, many), or a class if it is expanded.

TRBJ2-5	TRBV2	16	NA	NA	CASRDQGLDIQETQYF	TGTGCCAGCAGGGACCAGGGACTGGACATCCAAGAGACCCAGTACTTC
TRBJ2-1	TRBV29-1	13	NA	TRBD2	CSVSVTSVDEQFF	TGCAGCGTTTCGGTGACTAGCGTTGATGAGCAGTTCTTC
TRBJ2-3	TRBV15	13	NA	NA	CATSRDSLAAQYF	TGTGCCACCAGCAGAGATTCCCTAGCCGCGCAGTATTTT
TRBJ1-1	TRBV7-2	16	few	TRBD1	CASSLAGGVVNTEAFF	TGTGCCAGCAGCCTAGCAGGGGGTGTGGTGAACACTGAAGCTTTCTTT
TRBJ1-4	TRBV7-2	15	few	NA	CASSSLRGTNEKLFF	TGTGCCAGCAGCTCCTTGAGGGGAACTAATGAAAAACTGTTTTTT
TRBJ1-3	TRBV7-6	15	few	NA	CASSYADSPGNTIYF	TGTGCCAGCAGCTATGCCGACAGTCCTGGAAACACCATATATTTT
TRBJ1-1	TRBV7-9	14	few	TRBD1	CASSRQGSNTEAFF	TGTGCCAGCAGCCGACAGGGTTCGAACACTGAAGCTTTCTTT
TRBJ2-1	TRBV29-1	14	few	NA	CSVRGGPTGNEQFF	TGCAGCGTTCGAGGCGGGCCCACAGGGAATGAGCAGTTCTTC
TRBJ2-3	TRBV4-2	15	NA	TRBD2	CASSQLAGDTDTQYF	TGTGCCAGCAGCCAACTAGCGGGGGACACAGATACGCAGTATTTT
TRBJ2-7	TRBV5-1	13	NA	TRBD2	CASSGGRFDEQYF	TGCGCCAGCAGCGGCGGGAGATTTGACGAGCAGTACTTC
TRBJ1-5	TRBV2	13	NA	NA	CASSEQGPGPQHF	TGTGCCAGCAGTGAGCAGGGGCCAGGGCCCCAGCATTTT
TRBJ1-3	TRBV30	13	NA	NA	CAWSKGLGNTIYF	TGTGCCTGGAGTAAAGGGCTTGGAAACACCATATATTTT
TRBJ1-2	TRBV6-5	11	NA	NA	CASGVQSGYTF	TGTGCCAGCGGGGTGCAGAGTGGCTACACCTTC
TRBJ2-2	TRBV9	15	medium-sized	NA	CASSEDGRDTGELFF	TGTGCCAGCAGCGAGGACGGACGGGACACCGGGGAGCTGTTTTTT
TRBJ1-5	TRBV5-1	14	few	NA	CASSPRGDGEPQHF	TGCGCCAGCAGCCCTCGGGGGGACGGGGAGCCCCAGCATTTT
TRBJ1-1	TRBV6-6	12	NA	NA	CASGGRVTEAFF	TGTGCCAGCGGGGGGAGGGTTACTGAAGCTTTCTTT
TRBJ2-1	TRBV7-2	14	NA	TRBD2	CASSLGLAGGEQFF	TGTGCCAGCAGCTTAGGTCTAGCGGGAGGCGAGCAGTTCTTC
TRBJ2-7	TRBV6-5	14	NA	TRBD1	CASKGASVPYEQYF	TGTGCCAGCAAGGGGGCGAGCGTTCCCTACGAGCAGTACTTC
TRBJ1-1	TRBV6-1	11	once	NA	CASRGGLEAFF	TGTGCCAGCAGGGGGGGGCTTGAAGCTTTCTTT
TRBJ2-1	TRBV7-9	12	few	NA	CASSLVSGAQVF	TGTGCCAGCAGCTTAGTTAGCGGTGCTCAGGTCTTC
TRBJ1-1	TRBV7-2	14	few	NA	CASSFGSTNTEAFF	TGTGCCAGCAGTTTCGGGTCCACGAACACTGAAGCTTTCTTT
TRBJ1-2	TRBV29-1	14	NA	NA	CSAGPGDPNYGYTF	TGCAGCGCCGGGCCAGGGGACCCTAACTATGGCTACACCTTC
TRBJ1-5	TRBV4-1	16	few	TRBD1	CASSAQQGMENQPQHF	TGCGCCAGCAGCGCGCAACAGGGGATGGAGAATCAGCCCCAGCATTTT
TRBJ2-1	TRBV29-1	20	few	TRBD2	CSVRAYGQGLLAGDYNEQFF	TGCAGCGTTCGAGCCTATGGACAGGGACTACTAGCGGGGGACTACAATGAGCAGTTCTTC
TRBJ1-2	TRBV18	14	many	NA	CASSPPGQGLSYTF	TGTGCCAGCTCACCCCCCGGTCAGGGACTTAGCTACACCTTC
TRBJ2-1	TRBV11-2	15	few	TRBD2	CASSFGRREGNEQFF	TGTGCCAGCAGCTTTGGCCGGCGGGAGGGAAATGAGCAGTTCTTC
TRBJ2-7	TRBV5-1	16	NA	NA	CASSLGRVPFTHEQYF	TGCGCCAGCAGCTTGGGTAGGGTTCCCTTTACCCACGAGCAGTACTTC
TRBJ2-4	TRBV30	14	NA	NA	CAWSVLAGGHIQYF	TGTGCCTGGAGTGTACTAGCCGGAGGGCACATTCAGTACTTC
TRBJ2-5	TRBV12-5	13	NA	NA	CASGPLGQETQYF	TGTGCTAGTGGTCCTCTGGGGCAAGAGACCCAGTACTTC
TRBJ2-7	TRBV10-3	15	NA	NA	CAISEGVQGGNGQYF	TGTGCCATCAGTGAGGGAGTACAGGGAGGGAACGGGCAGTACTTC
TRBJ1-5	TRBV6-6	14	NA	NA	CASSFGTAFQPQHF	TGTGCCAGCAGTTTCGGGACGGCCTTTCAGCCCCAGCATTTT
TRBJ2-7	TRBV4-1	16	NA	TRBD2	CASSLARTSRSYEQYF	TGCGCCAGCAGCCTAGCTCGGACTAGCCGATCCTACGAGCAGTACTTC
TRBJ1-1	TRBV29-1	12	NA	NA	CSVQGGVTEAFF	TGCAGCGTTCAAGGGGGGGTTACTGAAGCTTTCTTT
TRBJ2-6	TRBV21-1	16	few	NA	CASSKAGQAGANVLTF	TGTGCCAGCAGCAAAGCCGGGCAGGCTGGGGCCAACGTCCTGACTTTC
TRBJ1-2	TRBV2	15	NA	TRBD1	CASSLHRGQGLGYTF	TGTGCCAGCAGCCTCCACCGGGGACAGGGGTTAGGCTACACCTTC
TRBJ1-2	TRBV6-5	15	few	NA	CASSYVVGHPYGYTF	TGTGCCAGCAGTTACGTTGTGGGACACCCCTATGGCTACACCTTC
TRBJ1-2	TRBV30	15	NA	NA	CAWSVQLGANYGYTF	TGTGCCTGGAGTGTGCAGCTAGGTGCTAACTATGGCTACACCTTC
TRBJ1-5	TRBV12-5	18	NA	NA	CASRYKPLFDGGHQPQHF	TGTGCCTCGAGGTATAAACCCTTGTTCGACGGAGGCCATCAGCCCCAGCATTTT
TRBJ2-1	TRBV21-1	16	few	NA	CASSKLRRRRVNEQFF	TGTGCCAGCAGCAAATTACGAAGGCGAAGGGTTAATGAGCAGTTCTTC
TRBJ1-5	TRBV30	13	few	NA	CAWSWQGNQPQHF	TGTGCCTGGAGTTGGCAGGGGAATCAGCCCCAGCATTTT
TRBJ1-2	TRBV30	12	few	TRBD1	CAWRDRGPGYTF	TGTGCCTGGAGAGACAGGGGGCCTGGCTACACCTTC
TRBJ2-1	TRBV27	17	NA	NA	CASSFVGAVAMYNEQFF	TGTGCCAGCAGTTTTGTAGGGGCCGTTGCCATGTACAATGAGCAGTTCTTC
TRBJ1-6	TRBV30	15	once	TRBD1	CAWSTTTGGNSPLHF	TGTGCCTGGAGTACGACGACAGGGGGTAATTCACCCCTCCACTTT
TRBJ2-4	TRBV25-1	16	NA	NA	CASSESGRGTQNIQYF	TGTGCCAGCAGTGAATCGGGAAGGGGCACCCAAAACATTCAGTACTTC
TRBJ1-6	TRBV5-4	15	few	NA	CASSARGAYNSPLHF	TGTGCCAGCAGCGCTCGGGGCGCCTATAATTCACCCCTCCACTTT
TRBJ2-2	TRBV27	13	few	NA	CGTGPFNTGELFF	TGTGGCACAGGACCGTTTAACACCGGGGAGCTGTTTTTT
TRBJ1-2	TRBV20-1	11	few	NA	CSASQHYGYTF	TGCAGTGCTTCGCAGCACTATGGCTACACCTTC